A single sample gave rise to the 2 T cell receptor beta chains below, sequenced in a study of shared clonotypes between healthy human individuals. Data came from immunoSEQ multiplex PCR; TCRdb stores just in-frame clones and leaves some out. The sample shows millions of clones, around 96% of them seen only once. Naive CD8 cells were CD45RO-negative, positively selected for CCR7, excluding terminally differentiated effector memory CD45RA+ cells. Specimen: naive CD8+ T cells sorted from blood. Receptors were obtained from a man in his late teens or twenties in good health.

This sequence joins TRBV7-2 and TRBJ2-1; 10 bases are a match to TRBD2. J was trimmed by 5 bases and V by 3 bases; bases with no gene match: 10. The CDR3 spans 17 residues. Germline CDR1 and CDR2: SGHTA and FQGNSA. The CDR3 DNA follows: TGTGCCAGCAGCTTCCCAATAGCGGGAGGTCGTGACAATGAGCAGTTCTTC. This codes for CASSFPIAGGRDNEQFF.

The V and J genes are TRBV5-6 and TRBJ1-1, with D possibly matching TRBD1 (6 bases). This CDR3 has 14 residues. CDR1 is SGHDT, CDR2 YYEEEE, per germline. V lost 3 bases and J lost 6, with 15 bases in between. CDR3 in DNA: TGTGCCAGCAGCTCCGCGGGGGCGGGCTCTGAAGCTTTCTTT. Protein: CASSSAGAGSEAFF.